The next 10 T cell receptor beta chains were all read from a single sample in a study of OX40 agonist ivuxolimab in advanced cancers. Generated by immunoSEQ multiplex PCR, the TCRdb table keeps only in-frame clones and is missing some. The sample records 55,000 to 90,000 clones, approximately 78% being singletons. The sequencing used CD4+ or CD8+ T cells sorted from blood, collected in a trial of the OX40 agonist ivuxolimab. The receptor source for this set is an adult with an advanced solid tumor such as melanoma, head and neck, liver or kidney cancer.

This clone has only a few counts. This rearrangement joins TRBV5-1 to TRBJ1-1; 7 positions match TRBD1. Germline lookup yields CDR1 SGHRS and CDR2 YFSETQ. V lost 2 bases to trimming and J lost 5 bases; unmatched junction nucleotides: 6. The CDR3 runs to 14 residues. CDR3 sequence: CASSLGGGRTEAFF. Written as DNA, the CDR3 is TGCGCCAGCAGCTTAGGAGGGGGCCGGACTGAAGCTTTCTTT.

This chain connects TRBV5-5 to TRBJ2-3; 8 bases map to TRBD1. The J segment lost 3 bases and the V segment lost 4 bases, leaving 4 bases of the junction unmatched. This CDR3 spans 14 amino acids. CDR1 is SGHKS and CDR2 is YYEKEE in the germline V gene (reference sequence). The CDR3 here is CASSPGQGTDTQYF. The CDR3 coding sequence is TGTGCCAGCAGCCCCGGACAGGGAACAGATACGCAGTATTTT.

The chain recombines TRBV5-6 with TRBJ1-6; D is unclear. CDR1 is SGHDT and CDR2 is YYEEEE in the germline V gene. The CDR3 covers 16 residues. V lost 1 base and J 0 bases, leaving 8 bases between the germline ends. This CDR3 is CASSLLTISYNSPLHF. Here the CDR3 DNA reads TGTGCCAGCAGCTTGTTAACAATCTCCTATAATTCACCCCTCCACTTT.

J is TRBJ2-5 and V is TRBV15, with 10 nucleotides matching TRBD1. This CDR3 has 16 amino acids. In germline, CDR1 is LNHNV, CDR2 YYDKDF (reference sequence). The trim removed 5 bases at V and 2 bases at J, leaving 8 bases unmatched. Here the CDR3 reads CATSLPPGQGQETQYF. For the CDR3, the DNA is TGTGCCACCAGCCTACCCCCGGGACAGGGGCAAGAGACCCAGTACTTC.

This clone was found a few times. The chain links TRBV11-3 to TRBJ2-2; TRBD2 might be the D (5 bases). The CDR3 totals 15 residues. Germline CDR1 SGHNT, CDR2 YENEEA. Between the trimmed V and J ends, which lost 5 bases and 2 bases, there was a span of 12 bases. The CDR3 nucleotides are TGTGCCAGCAGCCGAACGGCGGGTAACACCGGGGAGCTGTTTTTT. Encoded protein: CASSRTAGNTGELFF.

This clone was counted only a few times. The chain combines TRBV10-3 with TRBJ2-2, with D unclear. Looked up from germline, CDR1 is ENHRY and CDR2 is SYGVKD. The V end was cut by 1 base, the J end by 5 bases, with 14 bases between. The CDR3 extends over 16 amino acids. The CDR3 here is CAISEWKSQFTGELFF. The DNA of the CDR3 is TGTGCCATCAGTGAGTGGAAAAGTCAGTTTACCGGGGAGCTGTTTTTT.

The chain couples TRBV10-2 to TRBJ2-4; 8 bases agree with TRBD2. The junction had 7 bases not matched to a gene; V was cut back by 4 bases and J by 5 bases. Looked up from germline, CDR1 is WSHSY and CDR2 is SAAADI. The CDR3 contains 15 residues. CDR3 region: CASSVLRGDQNIQYF. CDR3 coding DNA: TGCGCCAGCAGTGTTCTGCGGGGGGACCAAAACATTCAGTACTTC.

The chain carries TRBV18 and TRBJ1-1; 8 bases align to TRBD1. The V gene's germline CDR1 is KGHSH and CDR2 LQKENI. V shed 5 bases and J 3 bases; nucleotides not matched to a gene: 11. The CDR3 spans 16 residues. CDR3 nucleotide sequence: TGTGCCAGCTCAAAGACAGGGGTGGTAGTCGACACTGAAGCTTTCTTT. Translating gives CASSKTGVVVDTEAFF.

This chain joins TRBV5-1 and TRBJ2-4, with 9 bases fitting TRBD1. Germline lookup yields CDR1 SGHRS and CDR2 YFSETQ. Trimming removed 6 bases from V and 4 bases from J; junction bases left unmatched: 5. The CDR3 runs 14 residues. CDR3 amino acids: CASTSGTGKNIQYF. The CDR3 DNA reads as TGCGCCAGCACCTCCGGGACAGGGAAAAACATTCAGTACTTC.

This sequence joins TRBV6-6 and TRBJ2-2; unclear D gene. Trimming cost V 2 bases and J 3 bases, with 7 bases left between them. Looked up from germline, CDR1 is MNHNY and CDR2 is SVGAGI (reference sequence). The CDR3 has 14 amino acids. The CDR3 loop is CASSYQYDTGELFF. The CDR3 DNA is TGTGCCAGCAGTTACCAGTACGACACCGGGGAGCTGTTTTTT.